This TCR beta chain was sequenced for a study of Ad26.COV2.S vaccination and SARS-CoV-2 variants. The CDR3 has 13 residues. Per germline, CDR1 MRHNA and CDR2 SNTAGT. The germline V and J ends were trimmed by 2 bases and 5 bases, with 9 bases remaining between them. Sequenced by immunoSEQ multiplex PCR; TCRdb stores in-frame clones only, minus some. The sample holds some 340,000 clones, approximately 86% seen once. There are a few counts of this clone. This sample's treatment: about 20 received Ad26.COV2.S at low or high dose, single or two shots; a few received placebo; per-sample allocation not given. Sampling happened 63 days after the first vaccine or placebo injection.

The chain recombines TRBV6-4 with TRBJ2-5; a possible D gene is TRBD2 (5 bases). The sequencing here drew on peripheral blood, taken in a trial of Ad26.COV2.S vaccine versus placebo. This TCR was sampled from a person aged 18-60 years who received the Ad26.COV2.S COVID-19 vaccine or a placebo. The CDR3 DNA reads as TGTGCCAGCAGTGACCGGGAAGGCGAGACCCAGTACTTC. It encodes CASSDREGETQYF.